The T cell receptor beta chain under discussion was sequenced for a study of T cell repertoires in cytomegalovirus infection. Study-wide background: Indications of both CMV infection and matching HLA type were provided by public TCR beta signatures.

The CDR3 totals 14 residues. The V and J ends lost 6 bases and 8 bases respectively, with 14 bases between them. Germline CDR1 and CDR2: SGHVS and FNYEAQ. This clonotype was counted ten times or more. Its antigen is unidentified. From the reads, TCRdb called clonotypes with MiXCR, one entry per CDR3 protein. The sample holds about 830,000 distinct CDR3 sequences, approximately 32% seen once. Study-wide findings and caveats: Cumulative public TCR beta family frequency identified carriers of CMV plus the relevant HLA. What dominated the ex vivo response were HLA-C-restricted CMV-specific TCR beta clonotypes.

V gene TRBV7-6 combines with J gene TRBJ1-6; weak D call: TRBD1 (6 bases). The clonotype comes from a human donor in good health (CMV status not recorded). Some clones in this sample may be carry-over from other donors' samples. The material was cultured CD8+ T cells from PBMCs, obtained from culture after CMV antigen stimulation. The CDR3 DNA reads TGTGCCAGCAGGAAAGACAGGTCTGATTCACCCCTCCACTTT. As protein: CASRKDRSDSPLHF.